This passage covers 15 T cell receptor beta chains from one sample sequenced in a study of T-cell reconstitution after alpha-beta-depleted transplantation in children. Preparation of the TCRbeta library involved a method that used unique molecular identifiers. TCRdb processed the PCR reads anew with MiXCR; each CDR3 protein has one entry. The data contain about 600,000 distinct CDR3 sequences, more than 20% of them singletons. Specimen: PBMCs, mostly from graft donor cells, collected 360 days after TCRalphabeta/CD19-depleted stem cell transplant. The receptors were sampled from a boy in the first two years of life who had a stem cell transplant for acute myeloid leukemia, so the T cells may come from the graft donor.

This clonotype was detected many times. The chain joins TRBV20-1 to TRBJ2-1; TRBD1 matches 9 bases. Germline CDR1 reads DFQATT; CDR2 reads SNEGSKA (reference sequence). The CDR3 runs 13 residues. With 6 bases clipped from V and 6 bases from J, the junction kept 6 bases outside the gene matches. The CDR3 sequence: CSAGTGRRNEQFF. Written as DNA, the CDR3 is TGCAGTGCGGGGACAGGGCGACGCAATGAGCAGTTCTTC.

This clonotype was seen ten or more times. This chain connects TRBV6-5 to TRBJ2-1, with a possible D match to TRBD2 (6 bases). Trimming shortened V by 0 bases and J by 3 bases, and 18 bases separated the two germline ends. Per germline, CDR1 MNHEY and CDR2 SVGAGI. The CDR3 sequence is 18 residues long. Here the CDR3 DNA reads TGTGCCAGCAGTTACTCGACACGCGGGACCAACAACTACAATGAGCAGTTCTTC. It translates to CASSYSTRGTNNYNEQFF.

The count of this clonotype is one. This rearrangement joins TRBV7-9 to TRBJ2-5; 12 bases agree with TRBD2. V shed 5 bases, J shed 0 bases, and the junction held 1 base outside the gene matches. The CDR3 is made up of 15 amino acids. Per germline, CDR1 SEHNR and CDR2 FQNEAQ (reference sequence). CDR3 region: CASSRTSGNQETQYF. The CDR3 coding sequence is TGTGCCAGCAGCCGGACTAGCGGGAACCAAGAGACCCAGTACTTC. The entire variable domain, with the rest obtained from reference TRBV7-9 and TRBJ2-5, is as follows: DTGVSQNPRHKITKRGQNVTFRCDPISEHNRLYWYRQTLGQGPEFLTYFQNEAQLEKSRLLSDRFSAERPKGSFSTLEIQRTEQGDSAMYLCASSRTSGNQETQYFGPGTRLLVL.

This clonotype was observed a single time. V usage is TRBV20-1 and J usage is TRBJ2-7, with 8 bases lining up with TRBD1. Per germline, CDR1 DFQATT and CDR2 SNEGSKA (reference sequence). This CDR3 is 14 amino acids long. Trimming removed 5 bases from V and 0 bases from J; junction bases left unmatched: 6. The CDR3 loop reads CSASRDRPSYEQYF. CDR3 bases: TGCAGTGCTTCCCGGGACAGGCCCTCCTACGAGCAGTACTTC.

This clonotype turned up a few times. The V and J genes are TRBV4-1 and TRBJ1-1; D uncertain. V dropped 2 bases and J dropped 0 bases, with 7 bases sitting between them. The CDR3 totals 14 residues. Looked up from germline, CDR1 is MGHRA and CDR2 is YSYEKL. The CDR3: CASSQRQMNTEAFF. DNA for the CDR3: TGCGCCAGCAGCCAAAGGCAGATGAACACTGAAGCTTTCTTT.

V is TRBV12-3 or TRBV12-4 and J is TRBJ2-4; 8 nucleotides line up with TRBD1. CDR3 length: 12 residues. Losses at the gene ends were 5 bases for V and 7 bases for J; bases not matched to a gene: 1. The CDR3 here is CASSHRGNIQYF. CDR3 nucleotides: TGTGCCAGCAGTCACAGGGGGAACATTCAGTACTTC.

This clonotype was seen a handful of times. The CDR3 region has the DNA TGTGCCAGCAGTTGGGCGTACAATGAGCAGTTCTTC. Its protein product is CASSWAYNEQFF. The chain is built from TRBV12-3 or TRBV12-4 and TRBJ2-1; D is unresolved. V lost 4 bases and J 4 bases, leaving 5 bases between the germline ends. The CDR3 loop spans 12 amino acids.

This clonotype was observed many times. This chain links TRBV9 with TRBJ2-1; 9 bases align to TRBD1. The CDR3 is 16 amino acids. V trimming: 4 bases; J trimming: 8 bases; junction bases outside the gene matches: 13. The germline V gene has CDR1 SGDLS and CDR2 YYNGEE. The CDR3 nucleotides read TGTGCCAGCAGCCCTACTTCCGGGACAGGGTGGGATGAGCAGTTCTTC. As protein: CASSPTSGTGWDEQFF.

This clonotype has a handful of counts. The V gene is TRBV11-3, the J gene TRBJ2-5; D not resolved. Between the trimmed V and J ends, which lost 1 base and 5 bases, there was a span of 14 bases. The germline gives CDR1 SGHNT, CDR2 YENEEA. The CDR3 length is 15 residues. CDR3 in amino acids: CASSLGRTRVETQYF. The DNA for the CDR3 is TGTGCCAGCAGCTTAGGTCGAACCCGGGTGGAGACCCAGTACTTC.

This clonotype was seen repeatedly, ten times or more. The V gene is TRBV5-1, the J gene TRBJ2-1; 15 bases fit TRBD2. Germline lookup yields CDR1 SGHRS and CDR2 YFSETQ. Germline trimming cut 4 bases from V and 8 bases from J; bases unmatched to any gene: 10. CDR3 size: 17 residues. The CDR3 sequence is CASSTGLAGGVADEQFF. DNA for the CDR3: TGCGCCAGCAGCACGGGACTAGCGGGGGGAGTCGCGGATGAGCAGTTCTTC.

The CDR3 here is CASSLGEFFYGYTF. The CDR3 nucleotides are TGCGCCAGCAGCTTGGGGGAATTTTTCTATGGCTACACCTTC. The chain couples TRBV5-1 to TRBJ1-2; D is undetermined. Looked up from germline, CDR1 is SGHRS and CDR2 is YFSETQ. Trimming took off 0 bases at V and 4 bases at J, with 10 bases between the two ends. CDR3 length: 14 amino acids.

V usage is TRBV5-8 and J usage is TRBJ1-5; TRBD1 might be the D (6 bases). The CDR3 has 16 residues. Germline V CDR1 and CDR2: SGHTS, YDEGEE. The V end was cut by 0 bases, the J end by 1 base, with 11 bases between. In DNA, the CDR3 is TGTGCCAGCAGCTTGGGGACAGATCCCAGCAATCAGCCCCAGCATTTT. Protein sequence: CASSLGTDPSNQPQHF. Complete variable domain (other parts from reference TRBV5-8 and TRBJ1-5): EAGVTQSPTHLIKTRGQQATLRCSPISGHTSVYWYQQALGLGLQFLLWYDEGEERNRGNFPPRFSGRQFPNYSSELNVNALELEDSALYLCASSLGTDPSNQPQHFGDGTRLSIL.

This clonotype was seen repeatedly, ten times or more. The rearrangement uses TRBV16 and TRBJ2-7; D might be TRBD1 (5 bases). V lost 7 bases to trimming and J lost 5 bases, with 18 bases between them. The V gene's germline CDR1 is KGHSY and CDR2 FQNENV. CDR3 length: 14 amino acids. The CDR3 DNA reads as TGTGCCAGCAAGAAACCCGGCAGGGCCCACGAGCAGTACTTC. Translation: CASKKPGRAHEQYF.

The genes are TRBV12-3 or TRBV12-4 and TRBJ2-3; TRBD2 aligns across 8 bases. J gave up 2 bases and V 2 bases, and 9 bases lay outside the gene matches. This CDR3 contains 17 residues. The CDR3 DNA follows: TGTGCCAGCAGTTTATCCGGCGGGGGGACCCCCACAGATACGCAGTATTTT. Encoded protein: CASSLSGGGTPTDTQYF.

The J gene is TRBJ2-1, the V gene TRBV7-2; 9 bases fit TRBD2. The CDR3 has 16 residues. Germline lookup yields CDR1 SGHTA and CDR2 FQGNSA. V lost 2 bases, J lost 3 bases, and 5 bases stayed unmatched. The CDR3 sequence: CASSLISGGIYNEQFF. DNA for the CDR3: TGTGCCAGCAGCTTAATTAGCGGGGGAATCTACAATGAGCAGTTCTTC.